Presented here are 28 T cell receptor beta chains from one specimen sequenced in a study of shared clonotypes between healthy human individuals. Sequencing used immunoSEQ multiplex PCR; TCRdb keeps in-frame clones, though not all of them. This table has about 1.1 million clones, approximately 80% appearing once. The sequenced sample was memory CD4+ T cells from PBMCs. Noted subset: CD45RA-negative fraction. These receptors were obtained from a man younger than 30 in good health. Some clones in this sample may be carry-over from other donors' samples.

This clone was picked up a small number of times. The final CDR3 position lacks the conserved phenylalanine or tryptophan, pointing to a likely read error. The limits of the CDR3 on the DNA are not certain, so only TCRdb's listed CDR3 is given. The chain uses TRBV20-1 and TRBJ1-1; no DNA check was done on the table's D call, TRBD1. Germline CDR1 and CDR2: DFQATT and SNEGSKA (reference sequence). Including both end residues, the CDR3 is 10 amino acids long. This CDR3 reads CSARETQGEL.

The chain couples TRBV9 to TRBJ2-1; D not resolved. The V end was cut by 1 base, the J end by 1 base, with 6 bases between. CDR3 length: 14 residues. CDR1 SGDLS and CDR2 YYNGEE come from the germline V gene. The CDR3 DNA follows: TGTGCCAGCAGCGTATTGGGGTCCTACAATGAGCAGTTCTTC. Translating gives CASSVLGSYNEQFF.

The J gene is TRBJ2-3, the V gene TRBV7-8; 7 bases line up with TRBD2. V lost 1 base to trimming and J lost 5 bases; unmatched junction nucleotides: 6. CDR1 is SGHVS and CDR2 is FQNEAQ in the germline V gene. The CDR3 sequence is 15 residues long. The CDR3 reads CASSLVVLAQDTQYF. CDR3 nucleotide sequence: TGTGCCAGCAGCTTAGTCGTACTAGCGCAAGATACGCAGTATTTT. The whole variable domain, remainder taken from reference TRBV7-8 and TRBJ2-3, is GAGVSQSPRYKVAKRGQDVALRCDPISGHVSLFWYQQALGQGPEFLTYFQNEAQLDKSGLPSDRFFAERPEGSVSTLKIQRTQQEDSAVYLCASSLVVLAQDTQYFGPGTRLTVL.

This clone was picked up one time. The rearrangement joins TRBV28 to TRBJ2-7; 9 bases match TRBD1. The V gene end was trimmed by 6 bases and the J gene end by 2 bases; junction bases not matched to a gene: 8. The CDR3 loop spans 15 amino acids. CDR1 MDHEN and CDR2 SYDVKM come from the germline V gene. The CDR3 reads CASRETGGQTYEQYF. The CDR3 bases are TGTGCCAGCAGGGAGACAGGGGGACAGACCTACGAGCAGTACTTC.

The rearrangement joins TRBV6-1 to TRBJ2-5; possibly TRBD1 for D (5 bases). CDR3 size: 15 residues. Germline assignment: CDR1 MNHNS and CDR2 SASEGT. Trimming left V 6 bases short and J 5 bases short, with 19 bases between. The CDR3 region has the DNA TGTGCCAGCAGGCGACAGAACGTACCTGGGGAGACCCAGTACTTC. Protein: CASRRQNVPGETQYF.

V gene TRBV15 combines with J gene TRBJ1-5, with D perhaps TRBD1 (5 bases). Germline CDR1 is LNHNV and CDR2 is YYDKDF (reference sequence). This CDR3 comprises 14 residues. V lost 2 bases to trimming and J lost 2 bases, with 7 bases between them. The CDR3 protein is CATSRRGGNQPQHF. CDR3 DNA: TGTGCCACCAGCAGAAGGGGTGGCAATCAGCCCCAGCATTTT. Filled out from reference TRBV15 and TRBJ1-5, the complete variable domain reads DAMVIQNPRYQVTQFGKPVTLSCSQTLNHNVMYWYQQKSSQAPKLLFHYYDKDFNNEADTPDNFQSRRPNTSFCFLDIRSPGLGDTAMYLCATSRRGGNQPQHFGDGTRLSIL.

The chain employs TRBV11-2 and TRBJ2-3, with 8 positions matching TRBD1. The J segment lost 13 bases and the V segment lost 4 bases, leaving 13 bases of the junction unmatched. The V gene's germline CDR1 is SGHAT and CDR2 FQNNGV. The CDR3 is 14 residues long. CDR3 coding DNA: TGTGCCAGCAGCTCGCCGCAGGGGGCCTCAATAGAGTATTTT. It codes for CASSSPQGASIEYF.

With respect to this clone: This same CDR3 is encoded by further DNA sequences in the sample. The V call is TRBV4-1, the J call TRBJ1-2, with unresolved D. Germline CDR1 reads MGHRA; CDR2 reads YSYEKL. The CDR3 runs 15 residues. The ends were cut back, 3 bases at V and 7 bases at J, with 18 bases in the middle. CDR3 bases: TGCGCCAGCAGCCACCCAGATGGTGGGCGGCGTGGCTACACCTTC. This translates into CASSHPDGGRRGYTF.

This clone has more than one count but fewer than ten. Other DNA sequences within the sample encode an identical CDR3. This sequence joins TRBV30 and TRBJ1-2; D remains ambiguous. The CDR3 runs to 13 residues. The V end lost 0 bases, the J end lost 5 bases, and 10 bases lay between the germline ends. Germline loops: CDR1 GTSNPN, CDR2 SVGIG (reference sequence). CDR3: CAWSVLGVYGYTF. Written as DNA, the CDR3 is TGTGCCTGGAGTGTACTCGGGGTGTATGGCTACACCTTC.

The chain carries TRBV29-1 and TRBJ2-7; D gene uncertain. V was cut by 2 bases and J by 8 bases, with 13 bases left in between. The CDR3 runs to 12 residues. Germline CDR1 and CDR2: SQVTM and ANQGSEA. Written as DNA, the CDR3 is TGCAGCGTTGAACCCCTTTCCTCCCAGCAGTACTTC. Encoded protein: CSVEPLSSQQYF.

This chain joins TRBV28 and TRBJ1-2; D gene ambiguous. The length of the CDR3 is 12 residues. Between the trimmed V and J ends, which lost 7 bases and 2 bases, there was a span of 8 bases. Germline CDR1 and CDR2: MDHEN and SYDVKM. The CDR3 reads CASNILNYGYTF. The CDR3 region has the DNA TGTGCCAGCAATATTCTAAACTATGGCTACACCTTC.

V usage is TRBV12-5 and J usage is TRBJ2-1; 9 positions agree with TRBD2. Trimming took 0 bases from V and 4 from J; bases not matched to a gene: 1. The CDR3 extends over 15 amino acids. Germline V gene lookup returns CDR1 LGHNT and CDR2 FRNRAP. The CDR3 spells CASGLVRGGYNEQFF. The CDR3 bases are TGTGCTAGTGGTTTGGTGCGGGGGGGATACAATGAGCAGTTCTTC.

The rearrangement joins TRBV11-2 to TRBJ1-1; D unresolved. The CDR3 runs 13 residues. The germline V and J ends were trimmed by 5 bases and 8 bases, with 15 bases remaining between them. CDR1 SGHAT and CDR2 FQNNGV come from the germline V gene. CDR3 DNA: TGTGCCAGCAGCCCCCAGTTGGTTACCGAAGCTTTCTTT. It translates to CASSPQLVTEAFF.

The J gene is TRBJ2-2, the V gene TRBV6-5; D remains ambiguous. The germline CDR1 and CDR2 sequences are MNHEY and SVGAGI. The V end lost 0 bases, the J end lost 7 bases, and 12 bases lay between the germline ends. This CDR3 region has 15 residues. The CDR3 spells CASSYSSLVGGELFF. CDR3 DNA: TGTGCCAGCAGTTACTCGAGTCTGGTGGGCGGGGAGCTGTTTTTT.

The chain employs TRBV27 and TRBJ2-1; TRBD2 matches 10 bases. The CDR3 covers 15 residues. Looked up from germline, CDR1 is MNHEY and CDR2 is SMNVEV (reference sequence). Germline trimming cut 5 bases from V and 6 bases from J; bases unmatched to any gene: 7. Here the CDR3 DNA reads TGTGCCAGCAGTGCGAGCGGGAGGGCTCCCAATGAGCAGTTCTTC. It codes for CASSASGRAPNEQFF.

The chain recombines TRBV7-2 with TRBJ2-2; D not certain. Germline CDR1 and CDR2: SGHTA and FQGNSA. The CDR3 has 14 residues. V was trimmed by 2 bases and J by 7 bases, leaving 11 bases between them. CDR3 nucleotides: TGTGCCAGCAGCTTACGGGCCGGAATCGGGGAGCTGTTTTTT. Translating it yields CASSLRAGIGELFF.

This clone was counted once. The chain is built from TRBV7-9 and TRBJ2-1; unclear D gene. Germline V CDR1 and CDR2: SEHNR, FQNEAQ (reference sequence). The length of the CDR3 is 14 residues. This CDR3 reads CVPLYSVSYNEQFF. The CDR3 coding sequence is TGTGTCCCGCTTTATTCGGTCTCCTACAATGAGCAGTTCTTC.

CDR3 in DNA: TGTGCCAGCAGTGAGCTGTGGCCTGGAGCTTTCTTT. Translated, it gives CASSELWPGAFF. The chain couples TRBV6-1 to TRBJ1-1, with D uncertain. This CDR3 spans 12 amino acids. Germline V gene lookup returns CDR1 MNHNS and CDR2 SASEGT. Between the trimmed V and J ends, which lost 3 bases and 10 bases, there was a span of 12 bases.

In the case of this clone: The same CDR3 is also encoded by other DNA sequences in this sample. V usage is TRBV20-1 and J usage is TRBJ1-1, with D possibly TRBD1 on 5 matching bases. The germline CDR1 and CDR2 sequences are DFQATT and SNEGSKA (reference sequence). CDR3 length equals 11 residues. The CDR3 coding sequence is TGCAGCGCGGGGGGAAACACTGAAGCTTTCTTT. Translation gives CSAGGNTEAFF.

The chain is built from TRBV2 and TRBJ2-2; tentative D call: TRBD2 (6 bases). V lost 3 bases and J 4 bases, leaving 12 bases between the germline ends. The germline gives CDR1 SNHLY, CDR2 FYNNEI. This CDR3 is 15 amino acids long. CDR3 region: CASSELGGSTGELFF. The CDR3 region has the DNA TGTGCCAGCAGTGAGCTTGGGGGGTCCACCGGGGAGCTGTTTTTT.

This rearrangement joins TRBV9 to TRBJ2-2; D is ambiguous. The CDR3 is 16 amino acids. Trimming removed 0 bases from V and 1 base from J, with 10 bases in between. CDR1 is SGDLS, CDR2 YYNGEE, per germline. The chain's CDR3 is CASSVGWRKNTGELFF. The CDR3 DNA sequence: TGTGCCAGCAGCGTAGGATGGCGGAAGAACACCGGGGAGCTGTTTTTT. Based on the CDR3 plus reference TRBV9 and TRBJ2-2, the full variable domain is DSGVTQTPKHLITATGQRVTLRCSPRSGDLSVYWYQQSLDQGLQFLIQYYNGEERAKGNILERFSAQQFPDLHSELNLSSLELGDSALYFCASSVGWRKNTGELFFGEGSRLTVL.

V usage is TRBV29-1 and J usage is TRBJ2-3, with TRBD2 identical over 7 bases. CDR1 is SQVTM and CDR2 is ANQGSEA in the germline V gene. V lost 4 bases, J lost 4 bases, and 8 bases stayed unmatched. The CDR3 contains 14 residues. The CDR3 sequence is CSVGTSAYSDTQYF. The CDR3 coding sequence is TGCAGCGTTGGTACTAGCGCTTATTCAGATACGCAGTATTTT.

V gene TRBV11-2 combines with J gene TRBJ2-5, with 7 bases aligning to TRBD1. This CDR3 contains 13 residues. Per germline, CDR1 SGHAT and CDR2 FQNNGV. Unmatched junction bases numbered 6, after V lost 7 bases and J lost 4 bases. This chain's CDR3 is CASTQNRGETQYF. The CDR3 region has the DNA TGTGCCAGCACCCAAAACAGGGGAGAGACCCAGTACTTC.

Only one count was recorded for this clone. V usage is TRBV7-3 and J usage is TRBJ1-1; unclear D gene. The germline CDR1 and CDR2 sequences are SGHTA and FQGTGA. The CDR3 has 14 residues. V gave up 0 bases and J gave up 1 base, with 6 bases separating them. CDR3 DNA: TGTGCCAGCAGCTTAACCGGTGAGAACACTGAAGCTTTCTTT. Protein: CASSLTGENTEAFF.

The chain uses TRBV19 and TRBJ1-3; a weak D match, TRBD1 (5 bases). The V and J ends lost 7 bases and 0 bases respectively, with 22 bases between them. CDR1 is LNHDA, CDR2 SQIVND, per germline (reference sequence). This CDR3 is built from 18 residues. CDR3 loop: CASTPIRRTHYSGNTIYF. CDR3 DNA: TGTGCCAGTACCCCTATCCGAAGGACACACTACTCTGGAAACACCATATATTTT. The complete variable domain, with remaining parts taken from reference TRBV19 and TRBJ1-3, reads DGGITQSPKYLFRKEGQNVTLSCEQNLNHDAMYWYRQDPGQGLRLIYYSQIVNDFQKGDIAEGYSVSREKKESFPLTVTSAQKNPTAFYLCASTPIRRTHYSGNTIYFGEGSWLTVV.

This clone has at least ten counts. The V call is TRBV2, the J call TRBJ1-1; D is uncertain. CDR3 length: 13 residues. Trimming removed 2 bases from V and 0 bases from J, with 4 bases in between. CDR1 is SNHLY and CDR2 is FYNNEI in the germline V gene. For the CDR3, the DNA is TGTGCCAGCAGTGAATATATGAACACTGAAGCTTTCTTT. Translation gives CASSEYMNTEAFF.

This clone appeared once. The chain carries TRBV5-1 and TRBJ1-1; D gene ambiguous. Trimming took 0 bases from V and 4 from J, leaving 7 bases between them. The germline V gene encodes CDR1 SGHRS and CDR2 YFSETQ. The length of the CDR3 is 13 residues. The CDR3 spells CASSLVSGTEAFF. The DNA for the CDR3 is TGCGCCAGCAGCTTGGTAAGCGGCACTGAAGCTTTCTTT.

This clone was seen once. The V call is TRBV27, the J call TRBJ1-2; 9 bases agree with TRBD1. The germline V gene encodes CDR1 MNHEY and CDR2 SMNVEV (reference sequence). The J segment lost 5 bases and the V segment lost 4 bases, leaving 5 bases of the junction unmatched. This CDR3 spans 14 amino acids. The CDR3 here is CASSYRQGGYGYTF. The CDR3 DNA follows: TGTGCCAGCAGTTACCGACAGGGGGGGTATGGCTACACCTTC.